These T cell receptor beta chains were read from a single sample in a study of shared clonotypes between healthy human individuals. Libraries were prepared by immunoSEQ multiplex PCR; TCRdb keeps only in-frame clonotypes and omits some of them. This sample has 2,100,000 or so clones, with 95% found just once. The sequencing input was naive CD4+ T cells sorted from blood. These receptors originate from a man aged 18 to 35 in good health. The CDR3 runs from the conserved cysteine through the conserved F or W. The order of the fields is clone size, J gene, V gene, D gene, CDR3 protein, CDR3 DNA. D genes are given only for firm matches. Clone size is given for some rows only: seen once, a few or many times, or a class if the clone is expanded.

NA,TRBJ2-7,TRBV4-1,TRBD1,CASSQGQGWEQYF,TGCGCCAGCAGCCAGGGACAGGGGTGGGAGCAGTACTTC
NA,TRBJ2-2,TRBV19,TRBD2,CASIQRENTGELFF,TGTGCCAGTATCCAGCGGGAGAACACCGGGGAGCTGTTTTTT
NA,TRBJ2-7,TRBV5-4,TRBD1,CASRGTASYEQYF,TGTGCCAGTCGTGGGACAGCGTCCTACGAGCAGTACTTC
once,TRBJ2-6,TRBV19,TRBD1,CASSIVGQFDSGANVLTF,TGTGCCAGTAGTATAGTGGGACAGTTTGACTCTGGGGCCAACGTCCTGACTTTC
NA,TRBJ2-2,TRBV4-1,TRBD2,CASSQGGSGGLNTGELFF,TGCGCCAGCAGCCAGGGAGGTAGCGGGGGGTTGAACACCGGGGAGCTGTTTTTT
NA,TRBJ2-7,TRBV6-1,NA,CASSMSISYEQYF,TGTGCCAGCAGTATGTCGATTTCCTACGAGCAGTACTTC
NA,TRBJ2-1,TRBV2,NA,CASSETGEGYNEQFF,TGTGCCAGCAGTGAAACGGGAGAGGGCTACAATGAGCAGTTCTTC
NA,TRBJ2-7,TRBV10-3,TRBD1,CAISERQGITYEQYF,TGTGCCATCAGTGAGAGACAGGGGATCACCTACGAGCAGTACTTC
NA,TRBJ2-3,TRBV7-2,TRBD1,CASSPRQGATDTQYF,TGTGCCAGCAGCCCCCGACAGGGGGCCACAGATACGCAGTATTTT
NA,TRBJ2-7,TRBV7-8,NA,CASSLIQGIFYEQYF,TGTGCCAGCAGCTTAATCCAGGGGATATTCTACGAGCAGTACTTC
NA,TRBJ1-1,TRBV6-5,NA,CASSYSPTANTEAFF,TGTGCCAGCAGTTACTCGCCTACAGCGAACACTGAAGCTTTCTTT
NA,TRBJ1-3,TRBV5-4,NA,CASSNNPGPGNTIYF,TGTGCCAGCAGCAACAACCCGGGCCCTGGAAACACCATATATTTT
few,TRBJ2-1,TRBV6-5,NA,CASSTIALGSNEQFF,TGTGCCAGCAGTACTATCGCTTTAGGAAGCAATGAGCAGTTCTTC
once,TRBJ2-3,TRBV25-1,NA,CASGTGVTDTQYF,TGTGCCAGCGGAACGGGGGTCACAGATACGCAGTATTTT
NA,TRBJ2-2,TRBV27,TRBD2,CASSLTSGRASDTGELFF,TGTGCCAGCAGTTTAACTAGCGGGAGGGCCTCGGACACCGGGGAGCTGTTTTTT
NA,TRBJ2-7,TRBV6-1,NA,CAAQPRTESDYEQYF,TGTGCCGCCCAACCCCGGACGGAAAGCGACTACGAGCAGTACTTC
once,TRBJ2-4,TRBV20-1,NA,CSARSGDIQYF,TGCAGTGCCAGATCAGGGGACATTCAGTACTTC
NA,TRBJ2-3,TRBV6-6,NA,CASSYSASTDTQYF,TGTGCCAGCAGTTACTCGGCAAGCACAGATACGCAGTATTTT
NA,TRBJ2-2,TRBV28,TRBD1,CASSKGGKDTGELFF,TGTGCCAGCAGTAAAGGGGGCAAGGACACCGGGGAGCTGTTTTTT
many,TRBJ2-3,TRBV4-1,TRBD2,CASSQILPAGAVGDTQYF,TGCGCCAGCAGCCAAATTTTGCCAGCGGGAGCGGTGGGGGATACGCAGTATTTT
NA,TRBJ1-2,TRBV29-1,NA,CSGLSEDYGYTF,TGCAGTGGCCTCAGCGAGGACTATGGCTACACCTTC
once,TRBJ2-7,TRBV6-1,NA,CASSEAQRAPYEQYF,TGTGCCAGCAGTGAAGCGCAGCGGGCCCCCTACGAGCAGTACTTC
NA,TRBJ2-7,TRBV11-2,NA,CASSLSLWTASSYEQYF,TGTGCCAGCAGCTTAAGCCTTTGGACCGCTAGCTCCTACGAGCAGTACTTC
NA,TRBJ2-1,TRBV11-3,NA,CASSLVAGWSTGEQFF,TGTGCCAGCAGCTTAGTAGCAGGGTGGAGTACGGGTGAGCAGTTCTTC
NA,TRBJ1-1,TRBV6-5,NA,CASSRQVMNTEAFF,TGTGCCAGCAGCCGACAGGTTATGAACACTGAAGCTTTCTTT
NA,TRBJ1-2,TRBV7-9,NA,CASSLVGNGRDYGYTF,TGTGCCAGCAGCTTAGTGGGGAACGGCAGGGACTATGGCTACACCTTC
NA,TRBJ2-2,TRBV6-5,NA,CASSSATGELFF,TGTGCCAGCAGTTCGGCCACAGGGGAGCTGTTTTTT
NA,TRBJ1-1,TRBV2,NA,CASSVEVGDNTEAFF,TGTGCCAGCAGTGTTGAGGTAGGGGATAACACTGAAGCTTTCTTT
NA,TRBJ2-2,TRBV5-1,NA,CASSPTRRDTGELFF,TGCGCCAGCAGTCCGACTAGGCGCGACACCGGGGAGCTGTTTTTT
once,TRBJ2-5,TRBV2,TRBD2,CASRTSGGPQETQYF,TGTGCCAGCAGAACTAGCGGGGGTCCCCAAGAGACCCAGTACTTC
NA,TRBJ1-6,TRBV6-4,TRBD1,CASSAGQGGNSPLHF,TGTGCCAGCAGTGCGGGACAGGGTGGCAATTCACCCCTCCACTTT
NA,TRBJ1-1,TRBV5-1,NA,CASSPPGGVTEAFF,TGCGCCAGCAGCCCACCCGGGGGTGTCACTGAAGCTTTCTTT
NA,TRBJ2-3,TRBV27,TRBD2,CASSNAGGTDTQYF,TGTGCCAGCAGCAATGCGGGAGGCACAGATACGCAGTATTTT
NA,TRBJ1-4,TRBV6-6,TRBD1,CASRKGQVIEKLFF,TGTGCCAGCAGGAAGGGACAGGTTATTGAAAAACTGTTTTTT
NA,TRBJ2-7,TRBV9,TRBD2,CASSVGVSGSLGGNEQYF,TGTGCCAGCAGCGTAGGTGTTAGCGGGAGTTTAGGGGGAAACGAGCAGTACTTC
NA,TRBJ1-6,TRBV6-1,NA,CASSAYNSPLHF,TGTGCCAGCAGTGCATATAATTCACCCCTCCACTTT
NA,TRBJ1-1,TRBV30,NA,CAWSPLRDTNTEAFF,TGTGCCTGGAGCCCCCTCCGGGACACCAACACTGAAGCTTTCTTT
NA,TRBJ2-7,TRBV10-3,TRBD1,CAISESGGQEMYEQYF,TGTGCCATCAGTGAGTCGGGGGGACAGGAAATGTACGAGCAGTACTTC
NA,TRBJ2-5,TRBV7-3,TRBD1,CASRKGAGETQYF,TGTGCCAGCAGAAAGGGGGCGGGAGAGACCCAGTACTTC
NA,TRBJ2-3,TRBV5-4,TRBD2,CASSLAGRALTDTQYF,TGTGCCAGTAGCTTGGCAGGGAGGGCCCTCACAGATACGCAGTATTTT
few,TRBJ2-2,TRBV30,NA,CAWFPGAGELFF,TGTGCCTGGTTCCCCGGGGCCGGGGAGCTGTTTTTT
NA,TRBJ1-1,TRBV5-1,NA,CASSLEPGRSLEAFF,TGCGCCAGCAGCTTGGAACCAGGGCGTTCTCTTGAAGCTTTCTTT
NA,TRBJ1-4,TRBV6-5,TRBD1,CASRTTGTGNEKLFF,TGTGCCAGCAGGACAACCGGGACAGGGAATGAAAAACTGTTTTTT
NA,TRBJ2-3,TRBV4-1,NA,CASSQVGLGGQYF,TGCGCCAGCAGCCAAGTCGGGCTCGGGGGGCAGTATTTT
NA,TRBJ2-2,TRBV7-2,NA,CASSFLENTGELFF,TGTGCCAGCAGCTTCCTAGAGAACACCGGGGAGCTGTTTTTT
NA,TRBJ2-1,TRBV10-1,NA,CASRATHLGGQFF,TGCGCCAGCAGGGCAACACACCTTGGGGGGCAGTTCTTC
NA,TRBJ2-1,TRBV7-8,NA,CASRRVRSEQFF,TGTGCCAGCCGAAGGGTGAGAAGTGAGCAGTTCTTC
NA,TRBJ2-5,TRBV4-1,TRBD1,CASSQDLYRDRVVGETQYF,TGCGCCAGCAGCCAAGACTTATACCGGGACAGGGTGGTAGGGGAGACCCAGTACTTC
NA,TRBJ2-1,TRBV7-8,NA,CASSLDGLPYNEQFF,TGTGCCAGCAGCTTAGACGGACTTCCCTACAATGAGCAGTTCTTC
NA,TRBJ2-3,TRBV30,NA,CAWSPTRDTQYF,TGTGCCTGGAGTCCTACGCGAGATACGCAGTATTTT
NA,TRBJ1-2,TRBV6-5,NA,CASRVGDLNYGYTF,TGTGCCAGCAGGGTCGGCGACTTAAACTATGGCTACACCTTC
NA,TRBJ2-5,TRBV18,NA,CASSQGGETQYF,TGTGCCAGCTCACAGGGTGGGGAGACCCAGTACTTC
NA,TRBJ2-1,TRBV5-4,NA,CASSLAVGLYNEQFF,TGTGCCAGCAGCTTGGCCGTCGGACTATACAATGAGCAGTTCTTC
NA,TRBJ2-3,TRBV11-3,NA,CASSLAGVNTQYF,TGTGCCAGCAGCTTAGCTGGGGTCAATACGCAGTATTTT
once,TRBJ2-7,TRBV7-2,TRBD2,CASSLALAGGVYEQYF,TGTGCCAGCAGCTTAGCACTAGCGGGAGGAGTTTACGAGCAGTACTTC